The 8 T cell receptor beta chains listed next were all sequenced from one sample in a study of blood T cell repertoires in COVID-19. The data were produced by immunoSEQ multiplex PCR, yet TCRdb's version contains in-frame clones alone and is incomplete. The sample shows under 250,000 clones, approximately 84% of them seen only once. Sequencing was done on a sample of peripheral blood. The receptor set was obtained from a man in his fifties or sixties with acute or convalescent COVID-19.

The CDR3 coding sequence is TGTGCCAGCAGCTTACGAGGTCCCAATGAGCAGTTCTTC. Translated, it gives CASSLRGPNEQFF. The rearrangement links TRBV7-6 to TRBJ2-1, with no clear D. CDR3 length: 13 amino acids. Per the germline V gene, CDR1 is SGHVS and CDR2 is FNYEAQ. Trimming removed 2 bases from V and 6 bases from J, with 8 bases in between.

V gene TRBV6-6 combines with J gene TRBJ1-1; weak D call: TRBD1 (5 bases). The V gene lost 1 base and the J gene lost 11 bases, with 14 bases spanning the gap. Germline V gene sequence: CDR1 MNHNY, CDR2 SVGAGI (reference sequence). CDR3 length: 13 residues. The CDR3 nucleotides are TGTGCCAGCAGTTACTTCGGGTCAGGGTTGGCTTTCTTT. Encoded protein: CASSYFGSGLAFF.

A remark on this clone: Distinct nucleotide sequences in the sample also encode this CDR3. The CDR3 protein is CASSSLYEQYF. The CDR3 nucleotides are TGTGCCAGCAGTTCCCTCTACGAGCAGTACTTC. V gene TRBV27 combines with J gene TRBJ2-7, with unresolved D. The CDR3 consists of 11 residues. Trimming took off 4 bases at V and 3 bases at J, with 4 bases between the two ends. Germline V gene lookup returns CDR1 MNHEY and CDR2 SMNVEV (reference sequence).

This chain uses TRBV7-9 with TRBJ2-1; the D gene could be TRBD1 or TRBD2 (7 bases each). Germline V CDR1 and CDR2: SEHNR, FQNEAQ (reference sequence). V was cut by 6 bases and J by 0 bases, with 15 bases left in between. The CDR3 totals 16 residues. This CDR3 is CASRLGGGSSYNEQFF. CDR3 DNA sequence: TGTGCCAGCAGGTTGGGAGGGGGCTCCTCCTACAATGAGCAGTTCTTC.

V usage is TRBV21-1 and J usage is TRBJ2-2; TRBD1, the D gene given by the table, was not confirmed from the DNA. TRBV21-1 has pseudogene status. This CDR3 has 15 amino acids. The CDR3 loop is CATSQGWSSTGELFF. In DNA, the CDR3 is TGTGCCACATCCCAGGGATGGTCGAGCACCGGGGAGCTGTTTTTT.

In its sample, this clone was seen once. V and J are TRBV5-1 and TRBJ2-2, with a possible D match to TRBD2 (5 bases). V was pared by 4 bases and J by 4 bases, with 17 bases between. This CDR3 region has 16 residues. Germline V gives CDR1 SGHRS, CDR2 YFSETQ. The CDR3 nucleotides read TGCGCCAGCAGCCTGACGGCGGGTTGGAGCACCGGGGAGCTGTTTTTT. It translates to CASSLTAGWSTGELFF.

V is TRBV28 and J is TRBJ1-2, with D perhaps TRBD1 (6 bases). The germline V and J ends were trimmed by 5 bases and 1 base, with 11 bases remaining between them. Looked up from germline, CDR1 is MDHEN and CDR2 is SYDVKM. The CDR3 consists of 14 residues. CDR3: CASSLDSFNYGYTF. In nucleotides, the CDR3 is TGTGCCAGCAGTCTGGACAGTTTTAACTATGGCTACACCTTC.

V is TRBV5-5 and J is TRBJ2-7, with TRBD2 identical over 13 bases. Trimming took 1 base from V and 3 from J; bases not matched to a gene: 7. The CDR3 covers 17 residues. Germline V gene sequence: CDR1 SGHKS, CDR2 YYEKEE (reference sequence). The CDR3 region has the DNA TGTGCCAGCAGCTTGACCCTTCGACTAGCGGGAGGCTACGAGCAGTACTTC. Translated, it gives CASSLTLRLAGGYEQYF.